This is a list of T cell receptor beta chains from one sample in a study of graft-versus-host responses after intestinal transplantation. The assay was immunoSEQ multiplex PCR, and TCRdb's table has in-frame clones only and misses some. The sample includes 20,000 to 25,000 clones, around 76% of them seen just once. Sequencing was performed on ileum tissue, taken 12 days after intestinal transplant. The receptors were gathered from a human patient who received an intestinal transplant, so some T cells may come from the graft donor. CDR3s include the opening cysteine and the closing phenylalanine or tryptophan. A D gene is named only where the DNA matches it firmly. Size is omitted from some rows. Given values are once, few, many or a class for expanded clones.

j_call: TRBJ2-7; v_call: TRBV9; clone_size: -; d_call: TRBD1; cdr3_aa: CASSPRWTGGRSEQYF; cdr3_nt: TGTGCCAGCAGCCCCAGATGGACAGGGGGTAGGTCCGAGCAGTACTTC
j_call: TRBJ1-2; v_call: TRBV15; clone_size: -; d_call: -; cdr3_aa: CATSRDFGYGRYGYTF; cdr3_nt: TGTGCCACCAGCAGAGATTTTGGTTACGGTCGGTATGGCTACACCTTC
j_call: TRBJ2-1; v_call: TRBV29-1; clone_size: -; d_call: TRBD2; cdr3_aa: CSVVQGGLAGEQFF; cdr3_nt: TGCAGCGTAGTCCAAGGCGGACTAGCCGGGGAGCAGTTCTTC
j_call: TRBJ2-7; v_call: TRBV7-3; clone_size: once; d_call: TRBD2; cdr3_aa: CASSFGLAGGEQYF; cdr3_nt: TGTGCCAGCAGCTTCGGACTAGCGGGGGGCGAGCAGTACTTC
j_call: TRBJ1-2; v_call: TRBV7-9; clone_size: medium-sized; d_call: TRBD1; cdr3_aa: CASSRIDRGVYGYTF; cdr3_nt: TGTGCCAGCAGCCGAATTGACAGGGGAGTCTATGGCTACACCTTC
j_call: TRBJ1-1; v_call: TRBV5-1; clone_size: -; d_call: -; cdr3_aa: CASSLATVNTEAFF; cdr3_nt: TGCGCCAGCAGCTTGGCCACGGTGAACACTGAAGCTTTCTTT
j_call: TRBJ2-1; v_call: TRBV4-3; clone_size: -; d_call: -; cdr3_aa: CASSQDVGLAYNEQFF; cdr3_nt: TGCGCCAGCAGCCAAGATGTTGGGCTGGCCTACAATGAGCAGTTCTTC
j_call: TRBJ1-3; v_call: TRBV30; clone_size: -; d_call: -; cdr3_aa: CAWSGGNSGNTIYF; cdr3_nt: TGTGCCTGGAGTGGTGGCAACTCTGGAAACACCATATATTTT
j_call: TRBJ2-7; v_call: TRBV6-5; clone_size: -; d_call: -; cdr3_aa: CASSSVVSYEQYF; cdr3_nt: TGTGCCAGCAGTTCTGTAGTCTCCTACGAGCAGTACTTC
j_call: TRBJ2-3; v_call: TRBV19; clone_size: -; d_call: -; cdr3_aa: CASSTRTVPTTDTQYF; cdr3_nt: TGTGCCAGTAGTACCCGGACTGTCCCGACCACAGATACGCAGTATTTT
j_call: TRBJ1-1; v_call: TRBV11-2; clone_size: -; d_call: TRBD1; cdr3_aa: CASSRQGPMNTEAFF; cdr3_nt: TGTGCCAGCAGCCGACAGGGACCGATGAACACTGAAGCTTTCTTT
j_call: TRBJ2-7; v_call: TRBV18; clone_size: -; d_call: -; cdr3_aa: CASSPPKPSGEQYF; cdr3_nt: TGTGCCAGCTCACCACCAAAGCCCTCCGGCGAGCAGTACTTC
j_call: TRBJ2-7; v_call: TRBV4-1; clone_size: -; d_call: TRBD2; cdr3_aa: CASSQQASGTYEQYF; cdr3_nt: TGCGCCAGCAGCCAGCAAGCCAGCGGGACCTACGAGCAGTACTTC
j_call: TRBJ1-5; v_call: TRBV27; clone_size: -; d_call: -; cdr3_aa: CASSPRGRPQHF; cdr3_nt: TGTGCCAGCAGTCCCCGCGGCCGGCCCCAGCATTTT
j_call: TRBJ2-2; v_call: TRBV7-7; clone_size: few; d_call: -; cdr3_aa: CASSGSGDTGELFF; cdr3_nt: TGTGCTAGCAGCGGGTCGGGGGACACCGGGGAGCTGTTTTTT
j_call: TRBJ2-3; v_call: TRBV28; clone_size: few; d_call: -; cdr3_aa: CASSLPLTGTRTDTQYF; cdr3_nt: TGTGCCAGCAGTTTGCCCCTGACAGGGACTCGGACAGATACGCAGTATTTT
j_call: TRBJ2-7; v_call: TRBV5-4; clone_size: few; d_call: TRBD1; cdr3_aa: CASSLGTDYEQYF; cdr3_nt: TGTGCCAGCAGCCTAGGGACAGACTACGAGCAGTACTTC
j_call: TRBJ2-1; v_call: TRBV7-9; clone_size: -; d_call: -; cdr3_aa: CASSLQFNEQFF; cdr3_nt: TGTGCCAGCAGCCTACAGTTCAATGAGCAGTTCTTC
j_call: TRBJ2-7; v_call: TRBV5-4; clone_size: -; d_call: -; cdr3_aa: CASSLIGGGSFYEQYF; cdr3_nt: TGTGCCAGCAGCTTAATAGGGGGGGGCTCCTTCTACGAGCAGTACTTC
j_call: TRBJ2-5; v_call: TRBV11-2; clone_size: -; d_call: TRBD2; cdr3_aa: CASSLVPSGGPNQETQYF; cdr3_nt: TGTGCCAGCAGCTTAGTTCCTAGCGGGGGGCCAAACCAAGAGACCCAGTACTTC
j_call: TRBJ2-7; v_call: TRBV29-1; clone_size: medium-sized; d_call: -; cdr3_aa: CSVEEGRTESYEQYF; cdr3_nt: TGCAGCGTTGAAGAGGGGAGAACGGAGTCCTACGAGCAGTACTTC
j_call: TRBJ2-1; v_call: TRBV6-5; clone_size: -; d_call: -; cdr3_aa: CASSYFLANEQFF; cdr3_nt: TGTGCCAGCAGTTACTTTTTGGCCAATGAGCAGTTCTTC
j_call: TRBJ1-1; v_call: TRBV7-2; clone_size: -; d_call: -; cdr3_aa: CASSLVGWNTEAFF; cdr3_nt: TGTGCCAGCAGCTTAGTGGGCTGGAACACTGAAGCTTTCTTT
j_call: TRBJ2-2; v_call: TRBV7-9; clone_size: few; d_call: TRBD2; cdr3_aa: CASSSHDIGLASGELFF; cdr3_nt: TGTGCCAGCAGCTCCCATGACATTGGACTAGCCTCCGGGGAGCTGTTTTTT
j_call: TRBJ2-1; v_call: TRBV4-1; clone_size: few; d_call: -; cdr3_aa: CASSQGFGTGGPEFF; cdr3_nt: TGCGCCAGCAGCCAAGGATTCGGAACCGGAGGTCCGGAGTTCTTC
j_call: TRBJ2-7; v_call: TRBV25-1; clone_size: once; d_call: TRBD2; cdr3_aa: CASSESGGEGYEQYF; cdr3_nt: TGTGCCAGCAGTGAATCGGGGGGGGAAGGGTACGAGCAGTACTTC
j_call: TRBJ2-7; v_call: TRBV5-4; clone_size: -; d_call: TRBD1; cdr3_aa: CASSWTGGSYEQYF; cdr3_nt: TGTGCCAGCAGCTGGACAGGGGGCTCCTACGAGCAGTACTTC
j_call: TRBJ2-5; v_call: TRBV7-7; clone_size: -; d_call: TRBD2; cdr3_aa: CASSLRLAGGLGETQYF; cdr3_nt: TGTGCTAGCAGCCTACGACTAGCGGGGGGGCTCGGAGAGACCCAGTACTTC
j_call: TRBJ2-7; v_call: TRBV7-3; clone_size: -; d_call: -; cdr3_aa: CASSYSRGTAPYEQYF; cdr3_nt: TGTGCCAGCAGCTACTCACGCGGGACAGCCCCTTACGAGCAGTACTTC
j_call: TRBJ2-7; v_call: TRBV4-2; clone_size: -; d_call: -; cdr3_aa: CASSPTPSLSYEQYF; cdr3_nt: TGTGCCAGCAGCCCCACCCCTAGCCTGTCCTACGAGCAGTACTTC
j_call: TRBJ2-1; v_call: TRBV4-1; clone_size: -; d_call: -; cdr3_aa: CASSQDGGWSSYNEQFF; cdr3_nt: TGCGCCAGCAGCCAAGATGGAGGGTGGTCCTCCTACAATGAGCAGTTCTTC
j_call: TRBJ2-1; v_call: TRBV27; clone_size: once; d_call: -; cdr3_aa: CASSFRQASYNEQFF; cdr3_nt: TGTGCCAGCAGTTTCCGACAGGCCTCCTACAATGAGCAGTTCTTC
j_call: TRBJ2-7; v_call: TRBV15; clone_size: once; d_call: -; cdr3_aa: CATSSQTRTIGEQYF; cdr3_nt: TGTGCCACCAGCAGCCAGACTAGAACAATAGGCGAGCAGTACTTC
j_call: TRBJ2-5; v_call: TRBV4-2; clone_size: -; d_call: TRBD1; cdr3_aa: CASSVQGVETQYF; cdr3_nt: TGTGCCAGCAGCGTCCAGGGGGTGGAGACCCAGTACTTC
j_call: TRBJ2-7; v_call: TRBV7-9; clone_size: -; d_call: -; cdr3_aa: CASSPSRMDSEQYF; cdr3_nt: TGTGCCAGCAGCCCCTCAAGGATGGACAGCGAGCAGTACTTC
j_call: TRBJ1-1; v_call: TRBV19; clone_size: -; d_call: -; cdr3_aa: CASSTASNTKAFF; cdr3_nt: TGTGCCAGTAGTACTGCCTCGAACACTAAAGCTTTCTTT
j_call: TRBJ2-4; v_call: TRBV5-4; clone_size: -; d_call: TRBD1; cdr3_aa: CASSLLPGTGLFMAKNIQYF; cdr3_nt: TGTGCCAGCAGCTTGTTGCCCGGGACAGGCCTTTTTATGGCCAAAAACATTCAGTACTTC
j_call: TRBJ2-3; v_call: TRBV6-5; clone_size: -; d_call: -; cdr3_aa: CASSPGSSTDTQYF; cdr3_nt: TGTGCCAGCAGTCCGGGATCAAGCACAGATACGCAGTATTTT
j_call: TRBJ1-1; v_call: TRBV18; clone_size: once; d_call: -; cdr3_aa: CASSPPSRSGTEAFF; cdr3_nt: TGTGCCAGCTCACCACCGTCCAGGAGCGGCACTGAAGCTTTCTTT
j_call: TRBJ2-7; v_call: TRBV29-1; clone_size: few; d_call: TRBD1; cdr3_aa: CSVGDRGYEQYF; cdr3_nt: TGCAGCGTTGGCGACAGGGGATACGAGCAGTACTTC
j_call: TRBJ2-6; v_call: TRBV2; clone_size: -; d_call: TRBD1; cdr3_aa: CASTPDRAGANVLTF; cdr3_nt: TGTGCCAGCACCCCCGACAGGGCTGGGGCCAACGTCCTGACTTTC
j_call: TRBJ2-2; v_call: TRBV27; clone_size: -; d_call: TRBD2; cdr3_aa: CASSFGRAGELFF; cdr3_nt: TGTGCCAGCAGCTTCGGGAGGGCCGGGGAGCTGTTTTTT
j_call: TRBJ2-7; v_call: TRBV7-8; clone_size: -; d_call: -; cdr3_aa: CASSLTPWGRLTYEQYF; cdr3_nt: TGTGCCAGCAGCTTAACCCCCTGGGGCAGACTCACCTACGAGCAGTACTTC
j_call: TRBJ1-1; v_call: TRBV10-3; clone_size: -; d_call: TRBD1; cdr3_aa: CAIRPTGGTEAFF; cdr3_nt: TGTGCCATCAGGCCTACAGGGGGCACTGAAGCTTTCTTT
j_call: TRBJ2-7; v_call: TRBV29-1; clone_size: once; d_call: TRBD1; cdr3_aa: CSVEGDRAYEQYF; cdr3_nt: TGCAGCGTTGAGGGGGACAGGGCCTACGAGCAGTACTTC